This T cell receptor beta chain was documented in a study of blood T cell repertoires in COVID-19 (dated by TCRdb to 2020 to 2022). About the study as a whole: Samples from collaborators originated in the United States, Italy and Spain and spanned both the acute and convalescent phases of COVID-19. The prospective study material was composed of cDNA or gDNA derived from T cells, B-cell-depleted T cells, or PBMCs. Subjects who had been exposed to COVID-19, were actively infected with it, or had recovered from it provided the deeply sampled blood TCRbeta repertoires that made up the dataset. The repertoires were released in a freely available public database meant as a resource for research on the immune response to SARS-CoV-2. Samples came from the ongoing ImmuneRACE study (first 160 participants) plus 1,254 subjects from 6 global collaborators. The sample metadata nearly always contained a de-identified subject ID, COVID-19 status, age in years and sex. HLA class I and class II types, where available, came from metadata supplied by the sample provider rather than from assay-based typing. Overall study results and their limits: The amount of clinical and demographic metadata varied by source and participant and was provided uncurated.

Counted from cysteine to phenylalanine, this CDR3 has 13 amino acids. Just CDR3 DNA is preserved here, 39 bases in frame from base 1. The junction carries 11 bases between V and J, which are trimmed by 5 bases and 4 bases respectively. The immunoSEQ Assay, a bias-controlled multiplex PCR, was used to amplify TCRbeta CDR3 regions from genomic DNA. On the authors' methods: Within the assay, amplification of reference gene primers was used to estimate how many nucleated cells each sample contained. To quantify the absolute abundance of each unique TCRbeta CDR3 rearrangement, sequence reads were collapsed and filtered. For each sample, productive Simpson clonality was calculated as the square root of Simpson's diversity index over productive rearrangements. TCRdb's version of the immuneACCESS table is confined to in-frame rearrangements and falls short of the full clone set. An unresolved V gene accounts for under half of the shortfall where checked; the remainder is of unknown origin. V, J and clone size are taken as reported in that table, and D and trimming were inferred from the DNA itself. In this sample the table shows roughly 400,000 clones, more than 75% of which occur a single time. Around 9.3% of the sample is taken by the ten largest.

On this clone: Its recognized antigen is unknown. No much larger clonotype is one base removed from it; base qualities were not supplied.

In the prospective study, participants were about 18 to 100 years old, resided in 24 geographic areas of the United States, and were enrolled through a virtual design. In the prospective study, cohorts were assigned on the basis of participant-reported clinical history obtained from a screening survey and a study questionnaire. For ImmuneRACE Cohort 3, a participant was defined as recovered based on two consecutive negative NP/OP PCR tests, clearance by a healthcare professional, or resolution of symptoms. Mobile phlebotomists in the prospective study collected whole blood, serum and a nasopharyngeal or oropharyngeal swab from every participant. Over a 2-month period, participants in the prospective study had the option of providing additional blood draws and questionnaires. Before DNA extraction, blood samples from the prospective study were shipped at room temperature or frozen.

The sequencing sample was made of PBMCs or T cells enriched from blood (not recorded which). This chain is built from TRBV12-3 or TRBV12-4 and TRBJ1-1; the best D guess is TRBD1, with 5 bases matching. The receptor comes from a woman in her forties or fifties who had recovered from COVID-19. The bases are TGTGCCAGCAGTCCAGCGGGGGGCACTGAAGCTTTCTTT. The translation is CASSPAGGTEAFF.